These 17 T cell receptor beta chains share one sample of origin, sequenced in a study of blood T cell repertoires in COVID-19. Measured with immunoSEQ multiplex PCR; TCRdb has only the in-frame clones, and not every one. The table has fewer than 50,000 clones, approximately 85% seen once. The sample consisted of peripheral blood. The origin of the receptors is a middle-aged man with active or convalescent COVID-19.

This chain links TRBV11-3 with TRBJ2-3, with D possibly TRBD2 on 7 matching bases. The CDR3 has 14 residues. Trimming stripped 7 bases from V and 0 bases from J, with 11 bases between. Germline lookup yields CDR1 SGHNT and CDR2 YENEEA. The CDR3 is CASTRGGSTDTQYF. DNA of the CDR3: TGTGCCAGCACTAGGGGGGGCAGCACAGATACGCAGTATTTT.

The chain recombines TRBV19 with TRBJ1-5; perhaps TRBD1 as D (6 bases). With 7 bases removed from V and 1 base from J, the gap between germline ends came to 14 bases. Germline V gene lookup returns CDR1 LNHDA and CDR2 SQIVND (reference sequence). The CDR3 runs 15 residues. The CDR3 coding sequence is TGTGCCAGTACCGACACAGGGTTGAGCAATCAGCCCCAGCATTTT. Its translation: CASTDTGLSNQPQHF. Supplemented by reference TRBV19 and TRBJ1-5, the full variable domain reads DGGITQSPKYLFRKEGQNVTLSCEQNLNHDAMYWYRQDPGQGLRLIYYSQIVNDFQKGDIAEGYSVSREKKESFPLTVTSAQKNPTAFYLCASTDTGLSNQPQHFGDGTRLSIL.

CDR3 DNA: TGTGCCAGCAGCTTATTTCAGATGAACACTGAAGCTTTCTTT. Encoded protein: CASSLFQMNTEAFF. J is TRBJ1-1 and V is TRBV11-1; D remains unclear. Germline-derived CDR1 and CDR2 are SGHAT and FQDESV (reference sequence). V lost 2 bases, J lost 0 bases, and 7 bases lay in between. The CDR3 consists of 14 residues.

The chain combines TRBV28 with TRBJ2-7; 12 bases match TRBD2. With V trimmed by 11 bases and J by 5 bases, 19 bases remained unmatched. CDR1 is MDHEN and CDR2 is SYDVKM in the germline V gene. CDR3 length: 17 amino acids. The CDR3 coding sequence is TGTGCCGGCAAGACTAGCGGGAGAGGTAGCGGCTCGGACGAGCAGTACTTC. Translation gives CAGKTSGRGSGSDEQYF.

This clone showed up just once. This chain uses TRBV4-1 with TRBJ2-7; no clear D gene. CDR1 and CDR2 (germline): MGHRA, YSYEKL. CDR3 length equals 15 residues. V was pared by 0 bases and J by 1 base, with 10 bases between. CDR3 sequence (DNA): TGCGCCAGCAGCCAAGATCGAACATCTTCCTACGAGCAGTACTTC. It translates to CASSQDRTSSYEQYF.

The chain is built from TRBV12-5 and TRBJ1-4; unclear D gene. Trimming left V 7 bases short and J 4 bases short, with 7 bases between. The length of the CDR3 is 12 residues. Germline V CDR1 and CDR2: LGHNT, FRNRAP. The CDR3 here is CASARVNEKLFF. CDR3 nucleotides: TGTGCTAGTGCCCGGGTTAATGAAAAACTGTTTTTT.

The chain recombines TRBV7-3 with TRBJ1-2, with D tentatively TRBD1 (6 bases). V shed 5 bases and J shed 4 bases, with 11 bases lying between them. This CDR3 comprises 13 residues. The germline CDR1 and CDR2 sequences are SGHTA and FQGTGA. The DNA for the CDR3 is TGTGCCAGCAGCCCGGACAGAAGCTATGGCTACACCTTC. Protein: CASSPDRSYGYTF.

This clone was seen only a few times. CDR3 DNA sequence: TGTGCCAGCAGGAGTAGCAATCAGCCCCAGCATTTT. It codes for CASRSSNQPQHF. This chain links TRBV12-3 or TRBV12-4 with TRBJ1-5; no definite D call. V gave up 6 bases and J gave up 0 bases, with 3 bases separating them. The CDR3 is made up of 12 amino acids.

The rearrangement joins TRBV29-1 to TRBJ1-1; 8 positions agree with TRBD1. The junction had 12 bases not matched to a gene; V was cut back by 6 bases and J by 6 bases. Germline assignment: CDR1 SQVTM and CDR2 ANQGSEA. CDR3 length: 14 residues. The CDR3 sequence is CSVSTGTGGSEAFF. CDR3 coding DNA: TGCAGCGTCTCCACCGGGACAGGAGGGTCTGAAGCTTTCTTT.

The CDR3, as DNA: TGTGCCAGCAGCGAAAGCGGGCATACGCAGTATTTT. The encoded protein is CASSESGHTQYF. This chain connects TRBV6-2 or TRBV6-3 to TRBJ2-3; weak D call: TRBD2 (6 bases). V lost 6 bases, J lost 7 bases, and 11 bases lay in between. Germline values: CDR1 MNHEY, CDR2 SVGEGT. This CDR3 has 12 residues.

V usage is TRBV7-3 and J usage is TRBJ2-7, with 7 bases identical to TRBD1. V lost 5 bases to trimming and J lost 4 bases; unmatched junction nucleotides: 8. The germline V gene has CDR1 SGHTA and CDR2 FQGTGA. This CDR3 has 14 residues. The DNA of the CDR3 is TGTGCCAGCAGCCCCTCTGGCAGGGGGTACGAGCAGTACTTC. Translated, it gives CASSPSGRGYEQYF.

The chain employs TRBV12-3 or TRBV12-4 and TRBJ1-4; D remains ambiguous. V was pared by 6 bases and J by 7 bases, with 12 bases between. The CDR3 length is 13 residues. The CDR3 DNA reads TGTGCCAGCAGCTCCACCCGGGGTGAAAAACTGTTTTTT. The encoded protein is CASSSTRGEKLFF.

The rearrangement joins TRBV19 to TRBJ2-6, with TRBD1 matching 7 bases. The CDR3 extends over 13 amino acids. Germline V lookup: CDR1 LNHDA, CDR2 SQIVND (reference sequence). With 4 bases clipped from V and 9 bases from J, the junction kept 3 bases outside the gene matches. CDR3 residues: CASSTRDSNVLTF. The CDR3 DNA reads TGTGCCAGTAGTACCCGGGACAGCAACGTCCTGACTTTC.

The V call is TRBV12-5, the J call TRBJ1-1; TRBD1 is a possible D gene (6 bases). Trimming pared 3 bases from V and 6 bases from J, leaving 20 bases between. Germline V gene sequence: CDR1 LGHNT, CDR2 FRNRAP. The CDR3 consists of 16 residues. The CDR3 coding sequence is TGTGCTAGTGGTTTAATCGGGGCAGGGGAGAGGCCTGAAGCTTTCTTT. Residues: CASGLIGAGERPEAFF.

In DNA, the CDR3 is TGTGCCAGCTGGGCCGAAAGCTACACCTTC. The encoded protein is CASWAESYTF. The rearrangement uses TRBV2 and TRBJ1-2; D not certain. Trimming cost V 8 bases and J 9 bases, with 10 bases left between them. Germline lookup yields CDR1 SNHLY and CDR2 FYNNEI. The CDR3 length is 10 residues.

This clone was recorded many times. The genes are TRBV7-8 and TRBJ1-5; 7 bases are a match to TRBD1. The germline CDR1 and CDR2 sequences are SGHVS and FQNEAQ. Trimming took 4 bases from V and 5 from J; bases not matched to a gene: 17. This CDR3 is 18 amino acids long. The CDR3 bases are TGTGCCAGCAGCTCCCAGGGGGGCCCCTCTACCTTGGATCAGCCCCAGCATTTT. Protein product: CASSSQGGPSTLDQPQHF. The full variable domain, in which reference TRBV7-8 and TRBJ1-5 provide the parts outside the CDR3, is GAGVSQSPRYKVAKRGQDVALRCDPISGHVSLFWYQQALGQGPEFLTYFQNEAQLDKSGLPSDRFFAERPEGSVSTLKIQRTQQEDSAVYLCASSSQGGPSTLDQPQHFGDGTRLSIL.

This rearrangement joins TRBV27 to TRBJ1-2; weak D call: TRBD1 (6 bases). The ends were cut back, 6 bases at V and 0 bases at J, with 14 bases in the middle. Germline V gene data show CDR1 as MNHEY and CDR2 as SMNVEV (reference sequence). The CDR3 covers 15 residues. This chain's CDR3 is CASRLNGQPNYGYTF. Written as DNA, the CDR3 is TGTGCCAGCAGATTAAACGGACAGCCTAACTATGGCTACACCTTC.